This T cell receptor beta chain originates from a study of Ad26.COV2.S vaccination and SARS-CoV-2 variants. Study conclusions and caveats: Breadth of non-spike TCRs did not differ between vaccinees and placebo recipients. Analyses that measured TCR breadth and depth may have underestimated total T cell responses.

Some clones are missing from TCRdb's copy, which holds only in-frame ones; the method was immunoSEQ multiplex PCR. Of 350,000 to 450,000 clones listed, around 84% are singletons. Germline V CDR1 and CDR2: SNHLY, FYNNEI. With V trimmed by 3 bases and J by 1 base, 4 bases remained unmatched. The CDR3 spans 16 residues. Sample treatment: around 19 received Ad26.COV2.S at low or high dose, single or two shots; 5 received placebo; per-sample allocation not given. The samples were gathered on day 63 after the first injection of vaccine or placebo. Aged 18-55 years, donor was enrolled in Boston in 2020. As regards this clone: Its specificity is not known.

The source is a person between 18 and 60 years old who received the Ad26.COV2.S COVID-19 vaccine or a placebo. Sequences were derived from peripheral blood, sampled in a trial of Ad26.COV2.S vaccine versus placebo. This chain joins TRBV2 and TRBJ2-3, with 10 nucleotides matching TRBD2. CDR3 in amino acids: CASSDLAGAGTDTQYF. For the CDR3, the DNA is TGTGCCAGCAGTGACCTAGCGGGGGCCGGCACAGATACGCAGTATTTT.